What follows are 29 T cell receptor beta chains derived from one specimen sequenced in a study of T cell responses to AZD1222 COVID-19 vaccine. Clones were read by immunoSEQ multiplex PCR, and TCRdb kept only the in-frame ones, dropping some. The profile shows around 99,000 clones, about 90% of them singletons. Source: peripheral blood, taken 28 days after the second AZD1222 dose. Receptor source: an adult who received the AZD1222 COVID-19 vaccine.

The V call is TRBV5-1, the J call TRBJ2-7, with 7 bases fitting TRBD1. Germline V gene sequence: CDR1 SGHRS, CDR2 YFSETQ. The junction had 3 bases not matched to a gene; V was cut back by 4 bases and J by 2 bases. This CDR3 spans 13 amino acids. CDR3 protein: CASSQGQTYEQYF. The CDR3 nucleotides are TGCGCCAGCAGCCAGGGACAGACCTACGAGCAGTACTTC.

The chain is built from TRBV30 and TRBJ1-1, with unresolved D. This CDR3 spans 14 amino acids. The V end was cut by 1 base, the J end by 6 bases, with 15 bases between. Germline V lookup: CDR1 GTSNPN, CDR2 SVGIG (reference sequence). The CDR3 region is CAWSADGPVAEAFF. CDR3 sequence (DNA): TGTGCCTGGAGTGCGGACGGACCCGTAGCTGAAGCTTTCTTT.

The chain employs TRBV10-3 and TRBJ1-4, with D unresolved. V shed 6 bases and J shed 3 bases, with 11 bases lying between them. Looked up from germline, CDR1 is ENHRY and CDR2 is SYGVKD. This CDR3 comprises 14 residues. The CDR3 DNA reads TGTGCCATCAGGGGTACGGGCTCTAATGAAAAACTGTTTTTT. It is translated as CAIRGTGSNEKLFF.

V usage is TRBV2 and J usage is TRBJ2-4; no reliable D call. The CDR3 runs to 12 residues. The V gene lost 10 bases and the J gene lost 6 bases, with 13 bases spanning the gap. Germline assignment: CDR1 SNHLY and CDR2 FYNNEI. This CDR3 is CATTASGNIQYF. The CDR3, as DNA: TGTGCCACCACCGCTTCTGGAAACATTCAGTACTTC.

J is TRBJ2-7 and V is TRBV27; TRBD1 matches at 9 bases. This CDR3 comprises 13 residues. Germline V CDR1 and CDR2: MNHEY, SMNVEV (reference sequence). V was pared by 6 bases and J by 5 bases, with 5 bases of the junction left unmatched. The CDR3 spells CASSMDRGHEQYF. CDR3 in DNA: TGTGCCAGCAGCATGGACAGGGGCCACGAGCAGTACTTC.

V is TRBV5-4 and J is TRBJ1-6; TRBD1 aligns across 8 bases. The CDR3 runs to 17 residues. CDR1 SGHNT and CDR2 YYREEE come from the germline V gene (reference sequence). With V trimmed by 4 bases and J by 9 bases, 15 bases remained unmatched. The CDR3: CASSTISGGQGSSPLHF. CDR3 in DNA: TGTGCCAGCAGCACCATTAGCGGTGGACAGGGAAGTTCACCCCTCCACTTT.

Here the CDR3 DNA reads TGTGCCATCAGTGTAAACCGTGGGGAGGTCGAGCAGTACTTC. It is translated as CAISVNRGEVEQYF. The chain recombines TRBV10-3 with TRBJ2-7; a possible D gene is TRBD2 (6 bases). Germline V gene lookup returns CDR1 ENHRY and CDR2 SYGVKD. This CDR3 comprises 14 residues. The V end lost 4 bases, the J end lost 6 bases, and 16 bases lay between the germline ends.

This chain uses TRBV29-1 with TRBJ1-2; the D is unclear. CDR1 and CDR2 from the germline V gene are SQVTM and ANQGSEA. The CDR3 is 12 residues long. The V end lost 4 bases, the J end lost 2 bases, and 8 bases lay between the germline ends. CDR3 in DNA: TGCAGCGTTGTGGTACTAAACTATGGCTACACCTTC. Protein: CSVVVLNYGYTF. Full variable domain (missing parts from reference TRBV29-1 and TRBJ1-2): SAVISQKPSRDICQRGTSLTIQCQVDSQVTMMFWYRQQPGQSLTLIATANQGSEATYESGFVIDKFPISRPNLTFSTLTVSNMSPEDSSIYLCSVVVLNYGYTFGSGTRLTVV.

V gene TRBV6-6 combines with J gene TRBJ2-2; D is ambiguous. There are 14 residues in the CDR3. The V and J ends lost 0 bases and 2 bases respectively, with 4 bases between them. CDR1 is MNHNY, CDR2 SVGAGI, per germline (reference sequence). The CDR3 DNA follows: TGTGCCAGCAGTTACTCGGTAAACACCGGGGAGCTGTTTTTT. Translating gives CASSYSVNTGELFF.

The chain has TRBV19 and TRBJ1-2; 7 bases align to TRBD1. The CDR3 has 12 residues. Germline lookup yields CDR1 LNHDA and CDR2 SQIVND (reference sequence). V dropped 8 bases and J dropped 3; count of bases not matched to a gene: 3. The CDR3 loop reads CASVDRDYGYTF. CDR3 in DNA: TGTGCCAGTGTCGACAGGGACTATGGCTACACCTTC.

The chain uses TRBV11-2 and TRBJ2-7, with 9 bases aligning to TRBD2. The junction had 14 bases not matched to a gene; V was cut back by 5 bases and J by 9 bases. This CDR3 spans 15 amino acids. CDR1 is SGHAT, CDR2 FQNNGV, per germline. The CDR3 region has the DNA TGTGCCAGCAGCCCCCGACCGCAAACGCGGGAGGGGCAGTACTTC. Its protein is CASSPRPQTREGQYF.

The chain is built from TRBV7-9 and TRBJ1-2; D is uncertain. V lost 4 bases, J lost 4 bases, and 13 bases lay in between. This CDR3 contains 14 residues. The germline V gene has CDR1 SEHNR and CDR2 FQNEAQ (reference sequence). CDR3 sequence reads: CASSSSDGPYGYTF. The CDR3 DNA is TGTGCCAGCAGCTCCTCGGACGGTCCCTATGGCTACACCTTC. The entire variable domain, with the rest obtained from reference TRBV7-9 and TRBJ1-2, is as follows: DTGVSQNPRHKITKRGQNVTFRCDPISEHNRLYWYRQTLGQGPEFLTYFQNEAQLEKSRLLSDRFSAERPKGSFSTLEIQRTEQGDSAMYLCASSSSDGPYGYTFGSGTRLTVV.

This chain connects TRBV28 to TRBJ1-5, with TRBD1 identical over 9 bases. This CDR3 is 15 amino acids long. The J segment lost 0 bases and the V segment lost 8 bases, leaving 5 bases of the junction unmatched. Germline-derived CDR1 and CDR2 are MDHEN and SYDVKM. The CDR3, as DNA: TGTGCCAGCGGGACAGGGTACAATAGCAATCAGCCCCAGCATTTT. This codes for CASGTGYNSNQPQHF.

The chain employs TRBV10-2 and TRBJ1-2; no firm D call. Germline CDR1 reads WSHSY; CDR2 reads SAAADI. CDR3 length: 14 amino acids. Trimming took off 2 bases at V and 4 bases at J, with 11 bases between the two ends. In nucleotides, the CDR3 is TGCGCCAGCAGTGAGGGCGGATCGGGCTATGGCTACACCTTC. This codes for CASSEGGSGYGYTF.

The rearrangement links TRBV3-1 (or the pseudogene TRBV3-2) to TRBJ1-6; TRBD1 aligns across 10 bases. Germline V lookup: CDR1 LGHDT, CDR2 YNNKEL (reference sequence). V dropped 1 base and J dropped 9; count of bases not matched to a gene: 0. This CDR3 region has 14 residues. The CDR3: CASSQGTGGSPLHF. CDR3 DNA sequence: TGTGCCAGCAGCCAAGGGACAGGGGGTTCACCCCTCCACTTT.

The chain is built from TRBV5-8 and TRBJ1-5; no definite D call. The CDR3 spans 15 residues. Trimming stripped 4 bases from V and 1 base from J, with 12 bases between. CDR1 is SGHTS, CDR2 YDEGEE, per germline. CDR3 sequence reads: CASSPVGSSNQPQHF. The CDR3 nucleotides read TGTGCCAGCAGCCCCGTCGGCTCAAGCAATCAGCCCCAGCATTTT.

The chain combines TRBV15 with TRBJ2-3; 9 positions agree with TRBD1. Germline loops: CDR1 LNHNV, CDR2 YYDKDF (reference sequence). The V gene end was trimmed by 2 bases and the J gene end by 1 base; junction bases not matched to a gene: 7. The CDR3 runs 17 residues. CDR3 loop: CATSRRQGDWGTDTQYF. Here the CDR3 DNA reads TGTGCCACCAGCAGACGACAGGGGGACTGGGGCACAGATACGCAGTATTTT.

This clone turned up a few times. The rearrangement links TRBV5-1 to TRBJ1-1; 7 bases are shared with TRBD1. V shed 4 bases, J shed 6 bases, and the junction held 9 bases outside the gene matches. Germline V gene sequence: CDR1 SGHRS, CDR2 YFSETQ. This CDR3 has 14 residues. CDR3 protein: CASSLRQGGAEAFF. DNA of the CDR3: TGCGCCAGCAGCCTCAGACAGGGAGGCGCTGAAGCTTTCTTT.

This clone has just a few counts. The sample has other DNA sequences that encode this CDR3 too. The genes are TRBV10-3 and TRBJ1-1, with TRBD1 matching 7 bases. Trimming removed 4 bases from V and 2 bases from J; junction bases left unmatched: 4. Germline V lookup: CDR1 ENHRY, CDR2 SYGVKD. This CDR3 spans 14 amino acids. CDR3 sequence: CAISAGTANTEAFF. The CDR3 nucleotides are TGTGCCATCAGTGCCGGGACAGCAAACACTGAAGCTTTCTTT.

The chain uses TRBV27 and TRBJ1-2; weak D call: TRBD1 (5 bases). This CDR3 has 15 residues. With 6 bases removed from V and 2 bases from J, the gap between germline ends came to 16 bases. In germline, CDR1 is MNHEY, CDR2 SMNVEV (reference sequence). CDR3 protein: CASSQGRQLNYGYTF. The CDR3 bases are TGTGCCAGCAGCCAGGGTCGCCAGCTCAACTATGGCTACACCTTC.

The chain employs TRBV5-5 and TRBJ2-5; D assignment may be TRBD1 or TRBD2 (5 bases each). The CDR3 loop spans 14 amino acids. V lost 0 bases and J lost 1, with 7 bases in between. Germline CDR1 reads SGHKS; CDR2 reads YYEKEE (reference sequence). The CDR3 DNA sequence: TGTGCCAGCAGCTTGGGGGGACCCCAAGAGACCCAGTACTTC. Its translation: CASSLGGPQETQYF.

The chain couples TRBV5-1 to TRBJ2-2; D unclear. The CDR3 contains 13 residues. V was clipped by 0 bases and J by 4 bases, with 4 bases between them. Germline assignment: CDR1 SGHRS and CDR2 YFSETQ. CDR3 protein: CASSLVVTGELFF. The CDR3 DNA reads TGCGCCAGCAGCTTGGTTGTCACCGGGGAGCTGTTTTTT.

This clone was counted between two and nine times. The chain has TRBV7-2 and TRBJ1-3; D is unresolved. Trimming stripped 5 bases from V and 0 bases from J, with 11 bases between. From germline, CDR1 is SGHTA and CDR2 FQGNSA. The CDR3 has 15 residues. CDR3 sequence (DNA): TGTGCCAGCAGCCCGTCTCCGGGCTCTGGAAACACCATATATTTT. It codes for CASSPSPGSGNTIYF.

The chain recombines TRBV5-1 with TRBJ1-6; D uncertain. Germline CDR1 is SGHRS and CDR2 is YFSETQ. V gave up 0 bases and J gave up 10 bases, with 11 bases separating them. The CDR3 is 14 residues long. This CDR3 reads CASSLALEGSPLHF. The CDR3 DNA follows: TGCGCCAGCAGCTTGGCCCTGGAAGGATCACCCCTCCACTTT.

This sequence joins TRBV7-3 and TRBJ2-6; D gene uncertain. Trimming left V 8 bases short and J 3 bases short, with 8 bases between. This CDR3 spans 13 amino acids. Germline V gives CDR1 SGHTA, CDR2 FQGTGA. CDR3 sequence reads: CASGLGGANVLTF. In DNA form, the CDR3 reads TGTGCCAGCGGTCTAGGTGGGGCCAACGTCCTGACTTTC.

The DNA for the CDR3 is TGTGCCAGCAGCTTAGGGACATGGGAAATGGACAATGAGCAGTTCTTC. This gives the protein CASSLGTWEMDNEQFF. This chain joins TRBV11-2 and TRBJ2-1, with D possibly being TRBD1 (5 bases). Trimming removed 1 base at V and 5 bases at J, with 15 bases between. This CDR3 has 16 amino acids. Germline CDR1 is SGHAT and CDR2 is FQNNGV. The full variable domain, its missing parts supplied by reference TRBV11-2 and TRBJ2-1, is EAGVAQSPRYKIIEKRQSVAFWCNPISGHATLYWYQQILGQGPKLLIQFQNNGVVDDSQLPKDRFSAERLKGVDSTLKIQPAKLEDSAVYLCASSLGTWEMDNEQFFGPGTRLTVL.

The V call is TRBV6-5, the J call TRBJ1-2; possible D gene TRBD1, 6 bases. The CDR3 runs to 14 residues. Trimming cost V 0 bases and J 5 bases, with 10 bases left between them. Germline-derived CDR1 and CDR2 are MNHEY and SVGAGI. DNA for the CDR3: TGTGCCAGCAGTTACTCGGCAGGGGAATATGGCTACACCTTC. Its protein is CASSYSAGEYGYTF.

The chain recombines TRBV10-1 with TRBJ1-5, with 7 bases lining up with TRBD1. Germline assignment: CDR1 WNHNN and CDR2 SYGVQD (reference sequence). After removal of 6 bases from V and 5 bases from J, the junction contained 16 bases not matched to a gene. CDR3 length: 17 amino acids. The CDR3 bases are TGCGCCAGCAGAGAAGATAACACGGGACAGAGATATCAGCCCCAGCATTTT. Translating gives CASREDNTGQRYQPQHF.

The chain's CDR3 is CASSLVAVSSYNEQFF. The CDR3 nucleotides are TGTGCCAGCAGTTTAGTGGCGGTAAGCTCCTACAATGAGCAGTTCTTC. The chain carries TRBV27 and TRBJ2-1; no definite D call. This CDR3 has 16 amino acids. Germline assignment: CDR1 MNHEY and CDR2 SMNVEV (reference sequence). V shed 2 bases and J shed 0 bases, with 11 bases lying between them.